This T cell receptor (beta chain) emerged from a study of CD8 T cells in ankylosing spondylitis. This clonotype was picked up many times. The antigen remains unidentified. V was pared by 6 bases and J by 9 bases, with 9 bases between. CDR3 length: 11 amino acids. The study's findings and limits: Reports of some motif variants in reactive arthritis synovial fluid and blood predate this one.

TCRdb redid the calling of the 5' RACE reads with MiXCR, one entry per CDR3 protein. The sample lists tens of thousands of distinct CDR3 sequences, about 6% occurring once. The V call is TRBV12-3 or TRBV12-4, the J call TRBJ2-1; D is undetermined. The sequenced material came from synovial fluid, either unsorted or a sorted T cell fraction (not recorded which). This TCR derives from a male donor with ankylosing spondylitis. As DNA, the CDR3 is TGTGCCAGCAGCCCCCTCCTTGAGCAGTTCTTC. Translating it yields CASSPLLEQFF.